Below are 21 T cell receptor beta chains sequenced from a single sample in a study of cytomegalovirus exposure and HLA in healthy donors. A multiplex PCR was run with 60 Vbeta primers and 13 Jbeta primers. Method: immunoSEQ multiplex PCR; TCRdb's copy keeps in-frame clones and lacks some. The table has under 200,000 clones, around 68% seen once. The sample taken for sequencing was PBMCs. All receptors derive from a man in his forties or fifties in good health and CMV-seronegative.

The genes are TRBV14 and TRBJ2-2; D is unclear. CDR3 length equals 12 residues. The V end lost 4 bases, the J end lost 6 bases, and 6 bases lay between the germline ends. Germline CDR1 is SGHDN and CDR2 is FVKESK. The CDR3 loop reads CASSPLAGELFF. For the CDR3, the DNA is TGTGCCAGCAGCCCCCTCGCCGGGGAGCTGTTTTTT.

The J gene is TRBJ1-6, the V gene TRBV27, with D perhaps matching TRBD1 (6 bases). The CDR3 contains 19 residues. Per the germline V gene, CDR1 is MNHEY and CDR2 is SMNVEV (reference sequence). V was cut by 0 bases and J by 0 bases, with 15 bases left in between. The DNA for the CDR3 is TGTGCCAGCAGTTTATCTCCGGTAGGGACAATCTCCTATAATTCACCCCTCCACTTT. Its protein is CASSLSPVGTISYNSPLHF.

The chain links TRBV7-9 to TRBJ1-1; 8 bases align to TRBD1. After removal of 5 bases from V and 7 bases from J, the junction contained 12 bases not matched to a gene. This CDR3 region has 15 residues. Germline V lookup: CDR1 SEHNR, CDR2 FQNEAQ (reference sequence). The CDR3 region is CASSTRTGYGNEAFF. CDR3 DNA: TGTGCCAGCAGCACTCGGACAGGGTACGGAAATGAAGCTTTCTTT.

The chain joins TRBV11-3 to TRBJ2-3; D remains unclear. The CDR3 runs to 13 residues. Trimming left V 5 bases short and J 3 bases short, with 9 bases between. Germline CDR1 reads SGHNT; CDR2 reads YENEEA. The CDR3 DNA reads TGTGCCAGCAGCCCTCGTGAGACAGATACGCAGTATTTT. Protein sequence: CASSPRETDTQYF.

The chain is built from TRBV19 and TRBJ2-3, with a weak D call TRBD2 (6 bases). The CDR3 loop spans 12 amino acids. Germline V gene sequence: CDR1 LNHDA, CDR2 SQIVND (reference sequence). The V gene lost 10 bases and the J gene lost 6 bases, with 14 bases spanning the gap. The CDR3 spells CATKDGGDTQYF. The CDR3 nucleotides read TGTGCCACCAAGGATGGGGGGGATACGCAGTATTTT.

The chain couples TRBV7-2 to TRBJ2-1; D unclear. The CDR3 spans 15 residues. CDR1 is SGHTA, CDR2 FQGNSA, per germline. V was pared by 0 bases and J by 7 bases, with 13 bases between. The CDR3 is CASSLALNSANEQFF. CDR3 DNA sequence: TGTGCCAGCAGCTTAGCGCTGAATAGTGCAAATGAGCAGTTCTTC.

The genes are TRBV19 and TRBJ2-5; 13 bases fit TRBD2. Germline values: CDR1 LNHDA, CDR2 SQIVND (reference sequence). V was clipped by 7 bases and J by 4 bases; unmatched bases: 12. There are 17 residues in the CDR3. CDR3 nucleotide sequence: TGTGCCAGTAAGCCGGGACTAGCGGGAAGCTTAACAGAGACCCAGTACTTC. Translated, it gives CASKPGLAGSLTETQYF.

This chain uses TRBV2 with TRBJ1-6; D is uncertain. There are 15 residues in the CDR3. The V gene's germline CDR1 is SNHLY and CDR2 FYNNEI. Trimming left V 3 bases short and J 4 bases short, with 10 bases between. CDR3 bases: TGTGCCAGCAGTGACTTCCGGGAGTATAATTCACCCCTCCACTTT. Translation gives CASSDFREYNSPLHF.

This rearrangement joins TRBV13 to TRBJ1-6; 8 bases line up with TRBD1. The trim removed 2 bases at V and 1 base at J, leaving 4 bases unmatched. Germline CDR1 and CDR2: PRHDT and FYEKMQ (reference sequence). The CDR3 has 17 amino acids. Here the CDR3 reads CASSLRQGASYNSPLHF. CDR3 nucleotide sequence: TGTGCCAGCAGCTTAAGGCAGGGGGCTTCCTATAATTCACCCCTCCACTTT. The whole variable domain, filled in from reference TRBV13 and TRBJ1-6, reads AAGVIQSPRHLIKEKRETATLKCYPIPRHDTVYWYQQGPGQDPQFLISFYEKMQSDKGSIPDRFSAQQFSDYHSELNMSSLELGDSALYFCASSLRQGASYNSPLHFGNGTRLTVT.

The chain uses TRBV9 and TRBJ2-3, with TRBD2 as a possible D gene (5 bases). CDR1 is SGDLS, CDR2 YYNGEE, per germline. The V gene lost 2 bases and the J gene lost 1 base, with 8 bases spanning the gap. The CDR3 length is 14 residues. The CDR3 DNA sequence: TGTGCCAGCAGCGTCACGAGGGGCACAGATACGCAGTATTTT. This codes for CASSVTRGTDTQYF.

The chain is built from TRBV28 and TRBJ2-2, with a possible D match to TRBD1 (5 bases). The length of the CDR3 is 13 residues. Germline CDR1 is MDHEN and CDR2 is SYDVKM. V was clipped by 10 bases and J by 2 bases, with 11 bases between them. The CDR3, as DNA: TGTGCCACCCCTCAGGGAAACACCGGGGAGCTGTTTTTT. This gives the protein CATPQGNTGELFF.

V gene TRBV7-2 combines with J gene TRBJ1-1, with TRBD1 matching over 11 bases. The CDR3 loop spans 15 amino acids. The germline V gene has CDR1 SGHTA and CDR2 FQGNSA. The trim removed 6 bases at V and 3 bases at J, leaving 6 bases unmatched. CDR3 residues: CASSGQGARDTEAFF. The CDR3 DNA follows: TGTGCCAGCAGTGGACAGGGGGCCCGTGACACTGAAGCTTTCTTT. Full variable domain (rest looked up from reference TRBV7-2 and TRBJ1-1): GAGVSQSPSNKVTEKGKDVELRCDPISGHTALYWYRQSLGQGLEFLIYFQGNSAPDKSGLPSDRFSAERTGGSVSTLTIQRTQQEDSAVYLCASSGQGARDTEAFFGQGTRLTVV.

The V call is TRBV29-1, the J call TRBJ2-7; weak D call: TRBD2 (5 bases). CDR3 length: 11 amino acids. Germline V gene data show CDR1 as SQVTM and CDR2 as ANQGSEA. V dropped 4 bases and J dropped 6 bases, with 10 bases sitting between them. This CDR3 is CSVAREGEQYF. CDR3 DNA: TGCAGCGTTGCACGGGAAGGCGAGCAGTACTTC.

The J gene is TRBJ2-1, the V gene TRBV6-5; 7 nucleotides align to TRBD2. V lost 0 bases and J lost 4; bases outside the gene matches: 6. This CDR3 is 16 amino acids long. Germline-derived CDR1 and CDR2 are MNHEY and SVGAGI. CDR3 loop: CASSYSISGLYNEQFF. CDR3 coding DNA: TGTGCCAGCAGTTACTCGATTAGCGGGTTGTACAATGAGCAGTTCTTC.

The J gene is TRBJ1-2, the V gene TRBV10-3, with TRBD1 matching 7 bases. The CDR3 contains 13 residues. V gave up 6 bases and J gave up 2 bases; unmatched junction bases: 3. Germline V gene data show CDR1 as ENHRY and CDR2 as SYGVKD. CDR3 amino acids: CAIRLGGNYGYTF. The DNA of the CDR3 is TGTGCCATCAGATTAGGGGGCAACTATGGCTACACCTTC.

In this sample, this clone turned up once. The chain has TRBV18 and TRBJ1-1; maybe TRBD1 (6 bases). Trimming removed 2 bases from V and 5 bases from J, with 18 bases in between. Germline V gives CDR1 KGHSH, CDR2 LQKENI. The CDR3 is 16 amino acids. The chain's CDR3 is CASSPTTVQGGTEAFF. CDR3 DNA sequence: TGTGCCAGCTCACCAACAACTGTACAGGGTGGAACTGAAGCTTTCTTT. The full variable domain, with the rest looked up from reference TRBV18 and TRBJ1-1, is NAGVMQNPRHLVRRRGQEARLRCSPMKGHSHVYWYRQLPEEGLKFMVYLQKENIIDESGMPKERFSAEFPKEGPSILRIQQVVRGDSAAYFCASSPTTVQGGTEAFFGQGTRLTVV.

The V gene is TRBV10-2, the J gene TRBJ1-4; unclear D gene. This CDR3 comprises 14 residues. V dropped 1 base and J dropped 7 bases, with 10 bases sitting between them. Germline loops: CDR1 WSHSY, CDR2 SAAADI. CDR3 residues: CASSEWQDGEKLFF. CDR3 nucleotides: TGCGCCAGCAGTGAGTGGCAGGATGGTGAAAAACTGTTTTTT.

This rearrangement joins TRBV19 to TRBJ1-3; D perhaps matches TRBD1 (5 bases). Deletions cut 4 bases from V and 2 bases from J, with 12 bases between. The CDR3 has 15 residues. Germline V gene lookup returns CDR1 LNHDA and CDR2 SQIVND (reference sequence). CDR3 DNA: TGTGCCAGTAGTAACCCCCCAGGGACTGGAAACACCATATATTTT. Translated, it gives CASSNPPGTGNTIYF.

This chain connects TRBV30 to TRBJ2-5; TRBD2 matches 9 bases. The J call may be mistaken, given a closer DNA end match to TRBJ2-7. This CDR3 comprises 13 residues. Looked up from germline, CDR1 is GTSNPN and CDR2 is SVGIG (reference sequence). CDR3 sequence reads: CAWNPSGAYEQYF. CDR3 in DNA: TGTGCCTGGAATCCTAGCGGGGCCTACGAGCAGTACTTC.

The rearrangement links TRBV29-1 to TRBJ2-5; D gene unclear. V was trimmed by 4 bases and J by 2 bases, leaving 11 bases between them. Germline CDR1 reads SQVTM; CDR2 reads ANQGSEA. The CDR3 has 13 residues. The CDR3 reads CSVASSPQETQYF. In nucleotides, the CDR3 is TGCAGCGTTGCTAGTTCACCGCAAGAGACCCAGTACTTC.

The chain couples TRBV5-1 to TRBJ1-2, with D maybe TRBD1 (6 bases). In germline, CDR1 is SGHRS, CDR2 YFSETQ. The CDR3 covers 16 residues. The V gene lost 3 bases and the J gene lost 0 bases, with 15 bases spanning the gap. CDR3 in DNA: TGCGCCAGCAGCTACGCGATGGGGGCCGCTAACTATGGCTACACCTTC. It codes for CASSYAMGAANYGYTF.